Below are 32 T cell receptor beta chains sequenced from a single sample in a study of T-cell reconstitution after alpha-beta-depleted transplantation in children. This sample's TCRbeta library carried unique molecular identifier barcodes. TCRdb ran MiXCR on the PCR reads and lists one entry per CDR3 protein. The sample lists about a million distinct CDR3 sequences; about 30% were seen once. The specimen was PBMCs, mostly from graft donor cells, collected 360 days after TCRalphabeta/CD19-depleted stem cell transplant. These receptors all stem from a boy in the first two years of life who had a stem cell transplant for SCID, so the T cells may come from the graft donor.

In this sample, this clonotype turned up a few times. The chain combines TRBV20-1 with TRBJ2-7, with TRBD1 as a possible D gene (5 bases). Germline assignment: CDR1 DFQATT and CDR2 SNEGSKA (reference sequence). Deletions cut 3 bases from V and 2 bases from J, with 11 bases between. The CDR3 runs 13 residues. The CDR3 DNA follows: TGCAGTGCTAGGGACACCCTCACCTACGAGCAGTACTTC. It translates to CSARDTLTYEQYF.

This chain connects TRBV7-3 to TRBJ1-1; D ambiguous. The V gene's germline CDR1 is SGHTA and CDR2 FQGTGA. The V and J ends lost 3 bases and 8 bases respectively, with 13 bases between them. The CDR3 spans 13 residues. The DNA of the CDR3 is TGTGCCAGCAGCTTGAGTTCCCCGGGAGAAGCTTTCTTT. This codes for CASSLSSPGEAFF. The complete variable domain, with remaining parts taken from reference TRBV7-3 and TRBJ1-1, reads GAGVSQTPSNKVTEKGKYVELRCDPISGHTALYWYRQSLGQGPEFLIYFQGTGAADDSGLPNDRFFAVRPEGSVSTLKIQRTERGDSAVYLCASSLSSPGEAFFGQGTRLTVV.

This clonotype came up a few times. J is TRBJ2-5 and V is TRBV7-8, with TRBD1 matching over 7 bases. Germline CDR1 reads SGHVS; CDR2 reads FQNEAQ. After removal of 2 bases from V and 2 bases from J, the junction contained 5 bases not matched to a gene. The CDR3 contains 15 residues. As DNA, the CDR3 is TGTGCCAGCAGCTTACCATGGGACAGTCAAGAGACCCAGTACTTC. Its translation is CASSLPWDSQETQYF.

The table lists this clonotype with a few counts. This sequence joins TRBV5-1 and TRBJ2-3, with D maybe TRBD1 (5 bases). This CDR3 region has 15 residues. Trimming removed 7 bases from V and 4 bases from J, with 19 bases in between. Germline V lookup: CDR1 SGHRS, CDR2 YFSETQ. In nucleotides, the CDR3 is TGCGCCAGCTGTGGGGCATATCCCCATGCAGATACGCAGTATTTT. It specifies CASCGAYPHADTQYF. Looking up the rest from reference TRBV5-1 and TRBJ2-3 gives the full variable domain: KAGVTQTPRYLIKTRGQQVTLSCSPISGHRSVSWYQQTPGQGLQFLFEYFSETQRNKGNFPGRFSGRQFSNSRSEMNVSTLELGDSALYLCASCGAYPHADTQYFGPGTRLTVL.

The chain uses TRBV12-3 or TRBV12-4 and TRBJ2-2; D not certain. CDR3 length equals 15 residues. V lost 6 bases and J lost 6, with 17 bases in between. CDR3: CASSPAVHYAGELFF. The CDR3 DNA is TGTGCCAGCAGCCCCGCGGTACATTACGCCGGGGAGCTGTTTTTT.

The chain is built from TRBV29-1 and TRBJ2-2; TRBD2 aligns across 11 bases. After removal of 7 bases from V and 7 bases from J, the junction contained 2 bases not matched to a gene. The CDR3 contains 12 residues. CDR1 SQVTM and CDR2 ANQGSEA come from the germline V gene. CDR3 sequence reads: CSAGTSGGELFF. The CDR3, as DNA: TGCAGCGCTGGGACTAGCGGCGGGGAGCTGTTTTTT.

This clonotype turned up a few times. V usage is TRBV28 and J usage is TRBJ2-5; 7 bases are a match to TRBD1. CDR3 length equals 15 residues. J lost 1 base, V lost 5 bases, and 7 bases had no gene match. In germline, CDR1 is MDHEN, CDR2 SYDVKM. CDR3: CASSVDRDLQETQYF. In DNA, the CDR3 is TGTGCCAGCAGTGTTGACAGGGACCTCCAAGAGACCCAGTACTTC.

The CDR3 reads CASSSAGQVPNSPLHF. The DNA for the CDR3 is TGTGCCAGCAGCTCTGCTGGACAGGTTCCTAATTCACCCCTCCACTTT. This rearrangement joins TRBV11-2 to TRBJ1-6; 7 bases map to TRBD1. The CDR3 has 16 residues. Germline V lookup: CDR1 SGHAT, CDR2 FQNNGV. Trimming cost V 4 bases and J 6 bases; bases outside gene matches: 9. Filled out from reference TRBV11-2 and TRBJ1-6, the complete variable domain reads EAGVAQSPRYKIIEKRQSVAFWCNPISGHATLYWYQQILGQGPKLLIQFQNNGVVDDSQLPKDRFSAERLKGVDSTLKIQPAKLEDSAVYLCASSSAGQVPNSPLHFGNGTRLTVT.

This chain connects TRBV29-1 to TRBJ1-2; TRBD1 agrees at 11 bases. This CDR3 contains 14 residues. J gave up 8 bases and V 4 bases, and 9 bases lay outside the gene matches. Germline V gene sequence: CDR1 SQVTM, CDR2 ANQGSEA. The DNA of the CDR3 is TGCAGCGTTGGAGGGGACAGGGGGATGGAAGGCTACACCTTC. Amino acid sequence: CSVGGDRGMEGYTF.

This clonotype was detected ten times or more. This rearrangement joins TRBV27 to TRBJ2-1; no clear D gene. Germline CDR1 and CDR2: MNHEY and SMNVEV (reference sequence). The CDR3 loop spans 13 amino acids. The V end was cut by 7 bases, the J end by 8 bases, with 15 bases between. This CDR3 is CASTTSWVDEQFF. For the CDR3, the DNA is TGTGCCAGCACCACCTCTTGGGTGGATGAGCAGTTCTTC.

This clonotype was found once. This could be a read error, since a much larger clone is one nucleotide away. The chain has TRBV28 and TRBJ1-2, with D hard to call. V was clipped by 6 bases and J by 5 bases, with 7 bases between them. The germline V gene has CDR1 MDHEN and CDR2 SYDVKM. This CDR3 contains 11 residues. The DNA of the CDR3 is TGTGCCAGCAGGGACCCTTATGGCTACACCTTC. Encoded protein: CASRDPYGYTF.

In its sample, this clonotype was seen many times. This chain joins TRBV4-1 and TRBJ2-4, with TRBD1 matching 7 bases. Germline V gene lookup returns CDR1 MGHRA and CDR2 YSYEKL. This CDR3 has 18 residues. The V and J ends lost 0 bases and 4 bases, in that order; junction bases with no gene match: 12. CDR3 sequence (DNA): TGCGCCAGCAGCCAAGATGGGGGCTCCTGGGACAGTAAAAACATTCAGTACTTC. Amino acids: CASSQDGGSWDSKNIQYF.

As for this clonotype: An end of the junction does not agree with germline; a read error may underlie this. The rearrangement links TRBV15 to TRBJ2-5; D not resolved. From germline, CDR1 is LNHNV and CDR2 YYDKDF (reference sequence). This CDR3 is built from 13 residues. The CDR3 nucleotides read TGTACCACCAGCCCGTGGGGTCAAGAGACCCAGTACTTC. This sequence encodes CTTSPWGQETQYF.

The gene calls are TRBV24-1 and TRBJ2-7; D is undetermined. Trimming took 0 bases from V and 3 from J, leaving 26 bases between them. Germline CDR1 reads KGHDR; CDR2 reads SFDVKD. The CDR3 is 20 amino acids. The CDR3 sequence: CATSDLPTVLLLVGCYEQYF. For the CDR3, the DNA is TGTGCCACCAGTGATTTGCCTACAGTCCTCCTGCTAGTTGGGTGCTACGAGCAGTACTTC.

J is TRBJ1-1 and V is TRBV5-1; TRBD1 is a possible D gene (5 bases). This CDR3 comprises 14 residues. The germline V gene encodes CDR1 SGHRS and CDR2 YFSETQ. V was shortened by 3 bases and J by 5 bases, with 14 bases between the two germline ends. The CDR3 sequence is CASSSQGGQTEAFF. DNA for the CDR3: TGCGCCAGCAGCTCCCAGGGCGGGCAAACTGAAGCTTTCTTT. Based on the CDR3 plus reference TRBV5-1 and TRBJ1-1, the full variable domain is KAGVTQTPRYLIKTRGQQVTLSCSPISGHRSVSWYQQTPGQGLQFLFEYFSETQRNKGNFPGRFSGRQFSNSRSEMNVSTLELGDSALYLCASSSQGGQTEAFFGQGTRLTVV.

The CDR3 DNA reads as TGTGCCAGCAGTCCTGGACTTTTCTCCCTTGAGACCCAGTACTTC. Encoded protein: CASSPGLFSLETQYF. The chain links TRBV6-1 to TRBJ2-5; D is perhaps TRBD2 (5 bases). Deletions cut 5 bases from V and 5 bases from J, with 18 bases between. The V gene's germline CDR1 is MNHNS and CDR2 SASEGT. The CDR3 is 15 amino acids.

The chain combines TRBV7-2 with TRBJ2-5; D is possibly TRBD2 (5 bases). Germline CDR1 SGHTA, CDR2 FQGNSA. Trimming removed 2 bases from V and 1 base from J, with 20 bases in between. The CDR3 length is 18 residues. CDR3 sequence reads: CASSLSVLLARAQETQYF. The CDR3 nucleotides are TGTGCCAGCAGCTTAAGCGTCCTTCTGGCGCGGGCCCAAGAGACCCAGTACTTC.

This clonotype occurred a few times. V gene TRBV7-9 combines with J gene TRBJ2-2, with 8 bases identical to TRBD2. Losses at the gene ends were 5 bases for V and 1 base for J; bases not matched to a gene: 6. This CDR3 comprises 16 residues. CDR1 is SEHNR and CDR2 is FQNEAQ in the germline V gene (reference sequence). The CDR3 nucleotides are TGTGCCAGCAGCCCGGGAGGGACTAGGAACACCGGGGAGCTGTTTTTT. This codes for CASSPGGTRNTGELFF.

The rearrangement joins TRBV7-2 to TRBJ2-3; D possibly corresponds to TRBD1 (5 bases). V gave up 0 bases and J gave up 1 base, with 17 bases separating them. In germline, CDR1 is SGHTA, CDR2 FQGNSA. The CDR3 sequence is 18 residues long. The CDR3 sequence: CASSLALRATPGTDTQYF. DNA for the CDR3: TGTGCCAGCAGCTTAGCGCTCAGGGCTACCCCCGGCACAGATACGCAGTATTTT.

This chain uses TRBV20-1 with TRBJ2-3, with TRBD2 identical over 14 bases. CDR1 and CDR2 (germline): DFQATT, SNEGSKA (reference sequence). Unmatched junction bases numbered 8, after V lost 6 bases and J lost 0 bases. The CDR3 is 17 residues long. For the CDR3, the DNA is TGCAGTGCCCAGGGACTAGCGGGGGCTGTAAGCACAGATACGCAGTATTTT. Protein: CSAQGLAGAVSTDTQYF.

The V and J genes are TRBV15 and TRBJ2-3, with D possibly matching TRBD1 (5 bases). V lost 0 bases and J 4 bases, leaving 14 bases between the germline ends. The CDR3 sequence is 16 residues long. CDR1 is LNHNV and CDR2 is YYDKDF in the germline V gene (reference sequence). CDR3 residues: CATSREGPESADTQYF. The CDR3 DNA reads as TGTGCCACCAGCAGAGAGGGGCCCGAATCCGCAGATACGCAGTATTTT.

The chain carries TRBV5-6 and TRBJ1-2; 8 bases fit TRBD1. Germline V CDR1 and CDR2: SGHDT, YYEEEE. Trimming at V came to 0 bases and at J to 4 bases, leaving 11 bases not matched to a gene. This CDR3 region has 17 residues. The CDR3 protein is CASSLARRQGRIYGYTF. The CDR3 DNA follows: TGTGCCAGCAGCTTGGCACGAAGACAGGGGAGGATCTATGGCTACACCTTC.

This clonotype was counted many times. The chain links TRBV2 to TRBJ2-7; D not certain. CDR3 length: 13 amino acids. V lost 10 bases to trimming and J lost 0 bases, with 13 bases between them. From germline, CDR1 is SNHLY and CDR2 FYNNEI. The CDR3 sequence: CATAPKLSYEQYF. The CDR3 nucleotides read TGTGCCACTGCACCGAAACTCTCCTACGAGCAGTACTTC.

To note about this clonotype: A junction boundary mismatches the germline segment, possibly from a read error. This chain uses TRBV18 with TRBJ1-1; D perhaps matches TRBD1 (5 bases). The length of the CDR3 is 15 residues. CDR1 is KGHSH and CDR2 is LQKENI in the germline V gene. The CDR3 nucleotides read TGTGCCAGCTCACCAAAACCCGCAGGGAACAGTGAAGCTTTCTTT. Its protein is CASSPKPAGNSEAFF.

This clonotype was seen more than once but under ten times. The chain has TRBV6-5 and TRBJ1-5; 7 bases match TRBD1. Germline CDR1 and CDR2: MNHEY and SVGAGI. Germline trimming cut 0 bases from V and 4 bases from J; bases unmatched to any gene: 12. CDR3 length: 18 residues. CDR3 nucleotide sequence: TGTGCCAGCAGTTACTCGGCCCAACGGACAGGTTGGAATCAGCCCCAGCATTTT. Protein: CASSYSAQRTGWNQPQHF.

A few counts support this clonotype. The V call is TRBV30, the J call TRBJ2-1; D is unresolved. V lost 8 bases and J 0 bases, leaving 14 bases between the germline ends. The germline V gene has CDR1 GTSNPN and CDR2 SVGIG (reference sequence). This CDR3 has 14 amino acids. In nucleotides, the CDR3 is TGTGCCGGGAAGCTTGGTCGCTCCTACAATGAGCAGTTCTTC. Translating gives CAGKLGRSYNEQFF. The full variable domain, in which reference TRBV30 and TRBJ2-1 provide the parts outside the CDR3, is SQTIHQWPATLVQPVGSPLSLECTVEGTSNPNLYWYRQAAGRGLQLLFYSVGIGQISSEVPQNLSASRPQDRQFILSSKKLLLSDSGFYLCAGKLGRSYNEQFFGPGTRLTVL.

This clonotype was counted only a few times. The genes are TRBV5-1 and TRBJ1-1, with D uncertain. Trimming cost V 3 bases and J 1 base, with 19 bases left between them. The CDR3 covers 17 residues. Germline CDR1 reads SGHRS; CDR2 reads YFSETQ. Here the CDR3 reads CASSSTRISTANTEAFF. Here the CDR3 DNA reads TGCGCCAGCAGCTCCACCCGGATAAGCACGGCGAACACTGAAGCTTTCTTT.

This clonotype was recorded once. The chain links TRBV6-1 to TRBJ2-5; 8 nucleotides align to TRBD1. CDR1 and CDR2 from the germline V gene are MNHNS and SASEGT. The ends lost 8 bases at V and 6 bases at J; junction bases unmatched: 20. The CDR3 is 17 amino acids. The CDR3 coding sequence is TGTGCCAGCGGCAAAGGGATTACCAGGACAGGGAGGAAGACCCAGTACTTC. Translated: CASGKGITRTGRKTQYF.

CDR3 sequence (DNA): TGCAGCGTTGAAGAGGGGACAGGGGCCTACGAGCAGTACTTC. Translated, it gives CSVEEGTGAYEQYF. The gene calls are TRBV29-1 and TRBJ2-7, with 10 bases that match TRBD1. Germline V gene sequence: CDR1 SQVTM, CDR2 ANQGSEA. V lost 0 bases, J lost 2 bases, and 1 base stayed unmatched. This CDR3 spans 14 amino acids.

This clonotype was observed a handful of times. The chain is built from TRBV20-1 and TRBJ1-1, with TRBD1 identical over 10 bases. Germline lookup yields CDR1 DFQATT and CDR2 SNEGSKA (reference sequence). V lost 0 bases, J lost 4 bases, and 8 bases stayed unmatched. This CDR3 has 16 residues. DNA of the CDR3: TGCAGTGCTAGAGATCTGTGGGACAGGGGTGGCACTGAAGCTTTCTTT. Translating gives CSARDLWDRGGTEAFF.

This clonotype was counted a few times. The J gene is TRBJ1-2, the V gene TRBV7-9; D is unresolved. The CDR3 sequence is 13 residues long. V lost 1 base, J lost 4 bases, and 7 bases lay in between. CDR1 is SEHNR and CDR2 is FQNEAQ in the germline V gene (reference sequence). The CDR3 spells CASSLVAGYGYTF. CDR3 DNA sequence: TGTGCCAGCAGCTTAGTAGCCGGCTATGGCTACACCTTC.

The chain uses TRBV7-2 and TRBJ2-3, with a weak D call TRBD1 (5 bases). This CDR3 has 14 residues. Trimming stripped 4 bases from V and 1 base from J, with 9 bases between. The V gene's germline CDR1 is SGHTA and CDR2 FQGNSA. The CDR3 spells CASSYSQGTDTQYF. The CDR3 DNA sequence: TGTGCCAGCAGCTATTCACAGGGCACAGATACGCAGTATTTT.